This T cell receptor beta chain is from a study of CD8+ T cells in alopecia areata (dated by TCRdb to about 2018). About the study as a whole: The treated patients, all with moderate-to-severe alopecia areata, were enrolled in an open-label pilot trial of oral tofacitinib given at 5 to 10 mg twice daily. Tofacitinib was given for 6 to 18 months, followed by 6 months of follow-up off drug to assess delayed response and recurrence. In both human patients and the C3H/HeJ mouse model, the study applied high-throughput TCRbeta sequencing to look at T cell clonal expansion in alopecia areata. Scalp tissue and sorted CD4+ and CD8+ peripheral blood T cells from patchy and totalis/universalis alopecia areata patients and from healthy controls were covered by human TCRbeta sequencing. Patients on tofacitinib were biopsied at baseline and after 4 and 24 weeks of treatment, and several of the patients also had a later scalp biopsy. Clonality in the scalp was compared among normal scalp (n=4), patchy alopecia areata scalp (n=8), and alopecia totalis/universalis scalp (n=8). The RNA source kit depended on sample type: the PAXgene miRNA kit for fixed scalp, the miRNeasy kit for PBMCs, and the RNeasy kit for mouse skin. TCRbeta CDR3 regions were amplified by immunoSEQ multiplex PCR using 35 Vbeta forward and 13 Jbeta reverse primers.

This clone appeared a few times. The antigen this receptor binds is unknown. No base quality information exists; no much larger clone differs at one position. Summary of the overall study and its limitations: Unlike mouse skin, which is dominated by gammadelta T cells, normal human skin has resident alphabeta T cells that are also sequenced, and this complicates analysis of the scalp TCR repertoire. Shared TCR sequences between patients were less evident than in mice, which may be partly attributable to HLA diversity in the patient population. Higher clonality and more expanded CD8+ clones were observed in lesional scalp than in normal scalp, particularly in alopecia totalis/universalis, a finding suggestive of antigenic drive.

The sample's time point, from its label and the paper: baseline before oral tofacitinib. Lesional scalp punch biopsies and peripheral blood were obtained from alopecia areata patients. PBMCs were isolated by density centrifugation and stained for CD3, CD4 and CD8, and CD4+ and CD8+ T cells were sorted on a FACSAria. Sequences SGDLS (CDR1) and YYNGEE (CDR2) are obtained from the germline V gene. Inclusive of the bounding cysteine and phenylalanine, the CDR3 is 13 residues long. The DNA shown is the 39-base CDR3, in frame from base 1. The V end loses 4 bases and the J end loses 3 bases, and a stretch of 10 bases separates them. Preparation of the library involved the immunoSEQ multiplex PCR assay. For TCR sequencing, RNA was extracted from every sample and reverse transcribed into cDNA to serve as template. First-strand cDNA was synthesized with SuperScript III using a 2:1 mix of oligo-dT and random hexamers. Amplification bias was assessed with a synthetic immune receptor repertoire, and residual bias was removed computationally. In the original analysis: Raw reads were preprocessed to remove errors, and CDR3 was defined according to IMGT conventions as the region from the conserved cysteine to phenylalanine. To get clonality, Shannon entropy was normalized by log2 of the number of productive unique TCRs and the result was subtracted from 1. Whether scalp clones were CD4 or CD8 was inferred by matching scalp TCRbeta sequences against CD4 and CD8 repertoires sorted from blood. TCRdb re-hosts the immuneACCESS table, in-frame sequences only. Its copies lack some clones; in the studies checked, an unresolved V gene accounts for under half of them, and the cause for the rest is not known. V and J calls and clone size are as listed in that table; D and trimming were resolved from the DNA. In this sample the table shows under 85,000 clones, about half of which occur a single time. The ten largest clones represent roughly a sixth of the sample.

Specimen: CD8+ T cells sorted from blood, collected at week 0. The sequence derives from a human donor with alopecia areata. The V gene is TRBV9 and the J gene is TRBJ2-5; the D gene identity is not certain. The DNA is TGTGCCAGCAGCCCCCGACGGGAAGAGACCCAGTACTTC. The translation is CASSPRREETQYF.